Shown below are 13 T cell receptor beta chains from a single sample sequenced in a study of shared clonotypes between healthy human individuals. Sequencing used immunoSEQ multiplex PCR; TCRdb keeps in-frame clones, though not all of them. The data hold roughly 500,000 clones, with about 72% observed a single time. Source material: PBMCs. The receptors stem from a woman in her thirties or forties in good health. Some clones in this sample may be carry-over from other donors' samples.

This clone was seen a few times. This chain uses TRBV28 with TRBJ2-7; a possible D gene is TRBD2 (6 bases). Trimming took 3 bases from V and 6 from J, leaving 18 bases between them. CDR3 size: 15 residues. The germline gives CDR1 MDHEN, CDR2 SYDVKM. The CDR3 reads CASSFAGPLWVEQYF. As DNA, the CDR3 is TGTGCCAGCAGTTTTGCGGGACCCCTCTGGGTCGAGCAGTACTTC.

This clone turned up a few times. The CDR3 is CASSYTGRAGDTQYF. In DNA form, the CDR3 reads TGTGCCAGCAGCTACACGGGCAGGGCGGGAGATACGCAGTATTTT. V and J are TRBV5-4 and TRBJ2-3; D may correspond to TRBD1 or TRBD2 (5 bases each). Trimming took 3 bases from V and 5 from J, leaving 16 bases between them. The CDR3 extends over 15 amino acids. Germline assignment: CDR1 SGHNT and CDR2 YYREEE (reference sequence).

This clone is a singleton in its sample. This chain joins TRBV5-1 and TRBJ2-5; D gene unclear. The V and J ends lost 4 bases and 5 bases respectively, with 12 bases between them. Germline-derived CDR1 and CDR2 are SGHRS and YFSETQ. The CDR3 covers 13 residues. CDR3 coding DNA: TGCGCCAGCAGCCCGAACCAGAGGGAGACCCAGTACTTC. It translates to CASSPNQRETQYF.

This clone has just one count. This may come from a read error, since a much larger clone is one base off. The rearrangement joins TRBV7-2 to TRBJ2-7, with 7 bases that match TRBD2. The CDR3 totals 15 residues. CDR1 SGHTA and CDR2 FQGNSA come from the germline V gene. CDR3 in amino acids: CASSLGGGSSYGQYF. Written as DNA, the CDR3 is TGTGCCAGCAGCTTAGGGGGCGGGAGCTCCTACGGGCAGTACTTC. The full variable domain, its missing parts supplied by reference TRBV7-2 and TRBJ2-7, is GAGVSQSPSNKVTEKGKDVELRCDPISGHTALYWYRQSLGQGLEFLIYFQGNSAPDKSGLPSDRFSAERTGGSVSTLTIQRTQQEDSAVYLCASSLGGGSSYGQYFGPGTRLTVT.

CDR3 nucleotide sequence: TGCGCCAGCAGCTGGGGGACTAGCCCCTACGAGCAGTACTTC. Its protein is CASSWGTSPYEQYF. The rearrangement links TRBV5-1 to TRBJ2-7; 9 bases line up with TRBD2. Looked up from germline, CDR1 is SGHRS and CDR2 is YFSETQ. This CDR3 has 14 amino acids. Losses at the gene ends were 3 bases for V and 2 bases for J; bases not matched to a gene: 3.

The chain has TRBV11-1 and TRBJ2-4, with 8 bases matching TRBD1. This CDR3 region has 15 residues. Germline V CDR1 and CDR2: SGHAT, FQDESV (reference sequence). Trimming at V came to 5 bases and at J to 8 bases, leaving 11 bases not matched to a gene. The CDR3 region is CASSLQTGAVDIQYF. The CDR3 DNA reads TGTGCCAGCAGCCTTCAGACAGGGGCCGTCGACATTCAGTACTTC.

This clone has a single count. The chain joins TRBV5-6 to TRBJ2-1, with 9 bases aligning to TRBD2. V was clipped by 6 bases and J by 15 bases; unmatched bases: 13. The CDR3 is made up of 13 amino acids. The germline gives CDR1 SGHDT, CDR2 YYEEEE. CDR3 amino acids: CASTEEGAGGSFF. CDR3 coding DNA: TGTGCCAGCACCGAAGAAGGCGCGGGAGGGTCGTTCTTC.

The chain combines TRBV5-4 with TRBJ2-3; a weak D match, TRBD2 (5 bases). CDR1 and CDR2 (germline): SGHNT, YYREEE (reference sequence). The germline V and J ends were trimmed by 4 bases and 0 bases, with 12 bases remaining between them. This CDR3 region has 15 residues. The CDR3 is CASSQTAGSTDTQYF. In DNA form, the CDR3 reads TGTGCCAGCAGCCAAACCGCGGGTAGCACAGATACGCAGTATTTT.

The CDR3 DNA reads as TGTGCCAGTAGTGTACAGCTTAACTATGGCTACACCTTC. Translating it yields CASSVQLNYGYTF. The genes are TRBV19 and TRBJ1-2, with D uncertain. The germline CDR1 and CDR2 sequences are LNHDA and SQIVND (reference sequence). Trimming stripped 5 bases from V and 1 base from J, with 8 bases between. This CDR3 contains 13 residues.

V is TRBV28 and J is TRBJ2-7; the D gene is possibly TRBD2 (5 bases). V dropped 3 bases and J dropped 5 bases, with 26 bases sitting between them. This CDR3 region has 18 residues. CDR1 and CDR2 (germline): MDHEN, SYDVKM. CDR3 sequence: CASSFRLYLNSRRNEQYF. CDR3 in DNA: TGTGCCAGCAGTTTTCGACTATACCTAAATAGTAGGCGGAACGAGCAGTACTTC.

The chain recombines TRBV19 with TRBJ2-2, with D unclear. Germline CDR1 reads LNHDA; CDR2 reads SQIVND (reference sequence). The V gene lost 7 bases and the J gene lost 1 base, with 10 bases spanning the gap. The CDR3 runs 14 residues. The CDR3 protein is CASKLQENTGELFF. The DNA of the CDR3 is TGTGCCAGTAAATTACAAGAGAACACCGGGGAGCTGTTTTTT. Full variable domain (rest looked up from reference TRBV19 and TRBJ2-2): DGGITQSPKYLFRKEGQNVTLSCEQNLNHDAMYWYRQDPGQGLRLIYYSQIVNDFQKGDIAEGYSVSREKKESFPLTVTSAQKNPTAFYLCASKLQENTGELFFGEGSRLTVL.

The chain uses TRBV7-9 and TRBJ2-7; D might be TRBD1 or TRBD2, each matching 5 bases. Germline V gene data show CDR1 as SEHNR and CDR2 as FQNEAQ (reference sequence). V lost 2 bases and J 3 bases, leaving 11 bases between the germline ends. This CDR3 spans 14 amino acids. The CDR3 DNA follows: TGTGCCAGCAGCTTAACGGGACCCTTCTACGAGCAGTACTTC. Translating it yields CASSLTGPFYEQYF.

The V and J genes are TRBV4-2 and TRBJ2-7, with 8 bases lining up with TRBD1. This CDR3 contains 15 residues. Germline V CDR1 and CDR2: LGHNA, YNFKEQ. V lost 0 bases and J lost 2; bases outside the gene matches: 3. The CDR3 loop is CASSQEWTGPYEQYF. In nucleotides, the CDR3 is TGTGCCAGCAGCCAAGAATGGACAGGGCCCTACGAGCAGTACTTC.